This T cell receptor (beta chain) was recovered during a study of blood T cell repertoires in COVID-19. Assay used: immunoSEQ multiplex PCR; TCRdb lists only in-frame clones, some missing. Of under 500,000 clones detected, about 90% appear once; the ten largest clones hold under 2%. The germline CDR1 and CDR2 sequences are LGHNA and YSLEER. The V segment lost 3 bases and the J segment 6 bases; nucleotides outside the gene matches: 10. The CDR3 extends over 16 amino acids. This chain links TRBV4-3 with TRBJ2-2; TRBD1 agrees at 7 bases. The receptor was derived from a woman between 18 and 30 years old with acute COVID-19. Material: PBMCs or T cells enriched from blood (not recorded which). For the CDR3, the DNA is TGCGCCAGCAGCCAGCTTAGACAGGGTCCCCCCGGGGAGCTGTTTTTT. This sequence encodes CASSQLRQGPPGELFF.